A selection of T cell receptor beta chains follows, all from one sample in a study of blood T cells in healthy people across ages. TCRdb used MiXCR to reprocess the 5' RACE reads, holding one entry per CDR3 protein. This sample carries 540,000 or so distinct CDR3 sequences, nearly 25% of them seen once, and the ten largest clones take 8.7%. This sample was also put to use in a study of T cells of mothers and their children.

Specimen: blood. The receptor source for this set is a boy aged 5-17 years in good health. The CDR3 runs from the conserved cysteine through the conserved F or W. The D gene is left open where the match is weak. Where a row states a size, it is once, few, many or the class of an expanded clone; other rows omit it.

abundance | j_gene | v_gene | d_gene | CDR3nt | CDR3aa
- | TRBJ2-3 | TRBV2 | TRBD2 | TGTGCCAGCAAGCGGGAGTCAGGAGATACGCAGTATTTT | CASKRESGDTQYF
- | TRBJ1-6 | TRBV20-1 | - | TGCAGTGCTAGATTCTCAACCGGGACCCTGGGCCTCCATTCACCCCTCCACTTT | CSARFSTGTLGLHSPLHF
many | TRBJ2-5 | TRBV2 | - | TGTGCCAGCAGCGAGTTCCAAGAGACCCAGTACTTC | CASSEFQETQYF
- | TRBJ1-2 | TRBV7-2 | - | TGTGCCAGCAGCTTTAGGGCGCGTGGCTACACCTTC | CASSFRARGYTF
many | TRBJ2-7 | TRBV20-1 | TRBD1 | TGCAGTGCTTCCCGAGGACAGGGGGCGGGGGAGCAGTACTTC | CSASRGQGAGEQYF
- | TRBJ2-3 | TRBV5-1 | - | TGCGCCAGCAGAGCGACCCTTCAGTTCCTTAGCACAGATACGCAGTATTTT | CASRATLQFLSTDTQYF
many | TRBJ2-5 | TRBV7-3 | TRBD1 | TGTGCCAGCAGCCTAACCAGGGACAGGGGGGAGACCCAGTACTTC | CASSLTRDRGETQYF
few | TRBJ2-5 | TRBV7-8 | TRBD2 | TGTGCCAGCAGCTTACCCCCGGGACTAGCGGAAGAGACCCAGTACTTC | CASSLPPGLAEETQYF
few | TRBJ1-2 | TRBV20-1 | - | TGCAGTGCTAGTGACAATACAGGCGTCTATGGCTACACCTTC | CSASDNTGVYGYTF
few | TRBJ2-7 | TRBV10-3 | - | TGTGCCATCAGTGAGAGCTGGATTTCCGAGCAGTACTTC | CAISESWISEQYF
- | TRBJ1-5 | TRBV5-1 | - | TGCGCCAGCAGCTTCAAATCCGGGGTGAATCAGCCCCAGCATTTT | CASSFKSGVNQPQHF